This T cell receptor (beta chain) was found in a study of glioma-infiltrating T cells after dendritic cell vaccination. The wider study: Glioblastoma patients came from Phase I and II dendritic cell vaccination trials. Three intradermal dendritic cell vaccine injections were given every two weeks.

Stated time point: after dendritic cell vaccination, including at tumor progression/relapse. Germline CDR1 reads LNHDA; CDR2 reads SQIVND (reference sequence). The CDR3 extends over 14 amino acids. Trimming took 3 bases from V and 6 from J; bases not matched to a gene: 6. Up to about 2 ug genomic DNA was used for TCRB CDR3 amplification. The primer mix had 60 V beta and 13 J beta primers. The protocol was immunoSEQ multiplex PCR, while the TCRdb copy is restricted to in-frame clones and leaves out a portion. The repertoire holds over 80,000 clones, approximately 75% seen once, with over 2% in the top ten.

V is TRBV19 and J is TRBJ1-1; 8 positions match TRBD1. The sequence was collected from a human donor with glioblastoma. The sample here was blood, taken after dendritic cell vaccination. CDR3 coding DNA: TGTGCCAGTAGTATCGGACAGGGATTAGCTGAAGCTTTCTTT. Translated, it gives CASSIGQGLAEAFF.